This TCR beta chain was identified in a study of T cells in women clearing cervical HPV infection. Germline CDR1 reads SGHRS; CDR2 reads YFSETQ. Trimming pared 5 bases from V and 0 bases from J, leaving 8 bases between. The CDR3 runs 14 residues. This clone ranks as medium-sized in terms of frequency. The read terminates 3 residues before the CDR3 end, so the remaining end is supplied by the germline J gene. Using immunoSEQ multiplex PCR, the repertoire was profiled, and TCRdb retains in-frame clones only, with some absent. The repertoire table contains 9,500 to 15,000 clones. The sequencing input was blood buffy coat. The V call is TRBV5-1, the J call TRBJ2-2; weak D call: TRBD2 (6 bases). The receptor was derived from a woman aged 18-69 years with a cervical HPV16 infection that either progressed to CIN3+ or cleared (not recorded which). The part of the CDR3 DNA that was read is TGCGCCAGCAGGAGGACTACGAACACCGGGGAG. The encoded protein is CASRRTTNTGE. The whole CDR3 reads CASRRTTNTGELFF.